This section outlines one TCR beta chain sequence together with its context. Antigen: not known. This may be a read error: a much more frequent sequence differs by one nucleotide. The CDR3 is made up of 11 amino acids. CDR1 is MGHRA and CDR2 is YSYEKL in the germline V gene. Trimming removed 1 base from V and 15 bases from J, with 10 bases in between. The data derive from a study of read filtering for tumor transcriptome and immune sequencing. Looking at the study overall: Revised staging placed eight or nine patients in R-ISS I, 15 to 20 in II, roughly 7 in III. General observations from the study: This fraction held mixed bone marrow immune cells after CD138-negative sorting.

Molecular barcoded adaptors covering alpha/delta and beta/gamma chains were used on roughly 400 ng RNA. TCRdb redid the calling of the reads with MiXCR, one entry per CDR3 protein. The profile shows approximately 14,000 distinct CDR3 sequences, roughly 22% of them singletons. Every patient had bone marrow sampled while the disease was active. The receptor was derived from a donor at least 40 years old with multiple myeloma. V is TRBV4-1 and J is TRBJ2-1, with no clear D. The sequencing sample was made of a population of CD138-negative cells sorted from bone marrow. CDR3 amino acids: CASSQGPILFF. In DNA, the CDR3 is TGCGCCAGCAGCCAAGGACCCATACTGTTCTTC.